This is a list of T cell receptor beta chains from one sample in a study of T cells of healthy individuals. TCRdb reprocessed the 5' RACE reads with MiXCR, giving one entry per CDR3 protein. Among 45,000 to 60,000 distinct CDR3 sequences listed, under 15% were seen once. The receptors stem from a human donor in good health. Each CDR3 is given with its conserved first and last residue. A D gene is named only where the DNA matches it firmly. A row's size may be missing; if present it is once, few, many or a size class.

D	V	size	J	CDR3	DNA
TRBD2	TRBV7-2	few	TRBJ2-5	CASSPGGGETQYF	TGTGCCAGCAGCCCGGGGGGGGGTGAGACCCAGTACTTC
-	TRBV27	-	TRBJ1-2	CASSLNGQKGDYGYTF	TGTGCCAGCAGTTTAAACGGACAAAAGGGGGACTATGGCTACACCTTC
-	TRBV9	many	TRBJ2-7	CASSVEDFYEQYF	TGTGCCAGCAGCGTAGAGGACTTCTACGAGCAGTACTTC
-	TRBV7-6	-	TRBJ2-3	CASSSGYPTDTQYF	TGTGCCAGCAGCTCCGGGTACCCCACAGATACGCAGTATTTT
-	TRBV29-1	many	TRBJ2-3	CSVGYRTDTQYF	TGCAGCGTTGGTTACCGCACAGATACGCAGTATTTT
-	TRBV7-9	-	TRBJ2-7	CASSHAGEQYF	TGTGCCAGCAGCCATGCGGGCGAGCAGTACTTC
-	TRBV4-1	few	TRBJ2-7	CASSQSIGLSYEQYF	TGCGCCAGCAGCCAATCGATCGGCCTCTCCTACGAGCAGTACTTC
TRBD1	TRBV5-6	many	TRBJ1-5	CASSRDRGQVQPQHF	TGTGCCAGCAGCCGGGACAGGGGACAGGTTCAGCCCCAGCATTTT
TRBD1	TRBV5-1	few	TRBJ2-7	CASSLAPIDRGPYEQYF	TGCGCCAGCAGCTTGGCCCCTATCGACAGGGGGCCCTACGAGCAGTACTTC
TRBD2	TRBV25-1	-	TRBJ2-5	CASRGTGGGQETQYF	TGTGCCAGCAGGGGGACGGGAGGAGGCCAAGAGACCCAGTACTTC
-	TRBV10-3	-	TRBJ2-3	CAISDGGTSTDTQYF	TGTGCCATCAGTGATGGCGGGACTAGCACAGATACGCAGTATTTT
-	TRBV6-2/TRBV6-3	many	TRBJ1-1	CASSYGQHGPEAFF	TGTGCCAGCAGTTATGGACAACACGGCCCTGAAGCTTTCTTT
-	TRBV5-4	few	TRBJ1-5	CASSPDPFDDQPQHF	TGTGCCAGCAGCCCGGATCCCTTCGATGATCAGCCCCAGCATTTT